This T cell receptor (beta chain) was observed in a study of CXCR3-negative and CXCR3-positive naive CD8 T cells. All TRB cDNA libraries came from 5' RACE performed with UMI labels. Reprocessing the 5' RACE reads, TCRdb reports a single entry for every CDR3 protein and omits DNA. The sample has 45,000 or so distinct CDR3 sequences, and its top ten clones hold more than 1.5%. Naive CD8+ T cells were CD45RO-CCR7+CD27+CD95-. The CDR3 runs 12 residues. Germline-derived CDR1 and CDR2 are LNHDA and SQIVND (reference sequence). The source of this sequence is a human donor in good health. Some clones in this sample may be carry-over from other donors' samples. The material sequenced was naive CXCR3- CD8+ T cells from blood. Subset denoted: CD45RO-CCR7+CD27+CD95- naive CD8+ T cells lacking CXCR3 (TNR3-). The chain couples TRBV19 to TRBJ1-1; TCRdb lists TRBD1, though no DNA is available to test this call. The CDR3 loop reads CASRTGNTEAFF.